This paragraph reports one T cell receptor (beta chain). The table lists this clonotype with a few counts. Its antigen is unknown. No quality values exist for individual bases; no much larger clone is one base distant. RNA from unsorted whole blood was extracted with TRIzol reagent, and germline DNA was obtained with the DNeasy Blood & Tissue kit. Chronic HBV infection was present in the patients, and the patients were treatment-naive at sampling. Before surgery, approximately 3.8 milliliters of peripheral blood were collected into K2EDTA tubes. This record belongs to a study of tumor-infiltrating lymphocytes in primary liver carcinoma (dated by TCRdb to about 2017). Regarding the research as a whole: Four or five patients with histopathologically diagnosed primary liver carcinoma underwent surgical resection in China between 2015 and 2016. A total of 35 specimens from 5 patients, comprising 25 or so tumor regions, 5 adjacent noncancerous liver tissues and 5 peripheral blood samples, were covered by TCRbeta repertoire sequencing. The tumors of the five patients were staged as T1-T3 N0M0, with maximum diameters ranging from roughly 4 to 10 cm. Hepatocellular carcinoma (four) or combined HCC and intrahepatic cholangiocarcinoma (one) was present in the five patients, who were three men and two women aged 30 to 69 years. High reproducibility was observed for the technical replicate repertoires, with mean shared-clone rates around 0.9 and correlation coefficients above 0.95. Across five regions of each liver tumor, along with adjacent normal tissue and blood, the study brought together TCRbeta repertoire sequencing, expression microarrays and whole-exome sequencing. Each sample produced about 3.5 to 8 million productive TCRbeta reads, and read depth showed no significant difference between tissue types.

The paper's findings and limits, for the study overall: With just 4 or 5 patients in the study, the authors point out that the findings should be validated in a larger study. Consistent with antigen-driven expansion, pairs of tumor regions showed higher repertoire overlap (mean roughly 36%) than either tumor-adjacent pairs (approximately 17%) or tumor-blood pairs (about 15%). A significantly larger repertoire fraction was made up by the top 250 clones in tumors than in blood (p = 0.039). Only the TCR beta chain was sequenced, so true repertoire diversity is likely underestimated because unpaired alpha chains were not captured. Since the samples were bulk and unsorted, there was no way to compare CD4+ and CD8+ T cell repertoires.

A constant-region primer and ProtoScript II reverse transcriptase were used to reverse-transcribe TCRbeta-specific cDNA from roughly 500 ng total RNA. The TCRbeta libraries were prepared through three rounds of nested multiplex PCR following a slightly modified ARM-PCR procedure. Each of the first two PCR rounds ran for around 10 cycles using multiplex TRBV1-TRBV30 forward primers together with a Cbeta reverse primer. Sample barcodes and Illumina adapters were added in a final 25-cycle PCR with Deep VentR polymerase. Before sequencing, amplicons of 200-500 bp were purified from gel using a QIAquick gel extraction kit. The TCRbeta amplicons were sequenced with 250-bp paired-end reads on an Illumina HiSeq 2500. The paper's data handling went like this. To recover full CDR3 sequences, reads were quality-trimmed using Trimmomatic v0.33 and paired reads were then merged using FLASH v1.2.11. V, D and J germline segments were assigned to the rearranged TCRbeta sequences using MiGEC v1.2.1b. Clonotype statistics, along with Shannon-Wiener diversity indices, were calculated using VDJtools v1.0.0. To cut down on sampling bias, every analysis after diversity analysis relied on just the 250 most abundant clonotypes from each sample. TCRdb trimmed public reads at Q25 via fastp, called clones via MiXCR and kept in-frame beta chains. Entries are consolidated by CDR3 protein sequence, retaining the most common genes and DNA. These V and J calls are TCRdb output, not the study's own analysis. The sample contains about 180,000 distinct CDR3 sequences, roughly 60% of them found a single time. Of the sample, approximately 68% falls within the top ten clones.

Taken from the germline V gene, the CDR1 and CDR2 loops are MNHEY and SVGAGI. After removal of 3 bases from V and 4 bases from J, the junction retains 7 bases not matched to a gene. The CDR3 runs 16 amino acids, cysteine and phenylalanine included. Only the CDR3 DNA is retained, 48 bases long and in frame from the first base. Input material: peripheral blood. The V and J genes are TRBV6-5 and TRBJ2-3, and TRBD2 aligns with 10 junction nucleotides. This receptor was taken from a man between 35 and 55 years old with primary liver carcinoma and hepatitis B virus infection. The DNA sequence is as follows: TGTGCCAGCAGTTATCACAGCGGGGGGGGGTCAGATACGCAGTATTTT. It encodes CASSYHSGGGSDTQYF.